This T cell receptor beta chain was recorded in a study of tumor-infiltrating lymphocytes in primary liver carcinoma (dated by TCRdb to about 2017). For context, the study as a whole: Of the five patients, three men and two women aged 30 to 69 years, four had hepatocellular carcinoma and one had combined HCC and intrahepatic cholangiocarcinoma. The tumors of the five patients were staged as T1-T3 N0M0, with maximum diameters ranging from about 4.2 to 10 cm. Each sample produced roughly 3.5 to 7.13 million productive TCRbeta reads, and read depth showed no significant difference between tissue types. TCRbeta repertoire sequencing, expression microarrays and whole-exome sequencing were combined in the study across five regions of each liver tumor, with adjacent normal tissue and blood also included. A total of roughly 35 specimens from 5 patients, comprising approximately 25 tumor regions, 5 adjacent noncancerous liver tissues and 5 peripheral blood samples, were covered by TCRbeta repertoire sequencing. Technical replicate repertoires showed high reproducibility, with mean shared-clone rates around 0.91 and correlation coefficients above 0.98. Study-wide findings and limitations: Consistent with antigen-driven expansion, pairs of tumor regions showed higher repertoire overlap (mean roughly 35%) than either tumor-adjacent pairs (roughly 17%) or tumor-blood pairs (about 15%). Because the samples were bulk and unsorted, CD4+ and CD8+ T cell repertoires could not be compared. The top 250 clones accounted for a significantly greater share of the repertoire in tumors than in blood (p = 0.039). Because sequencing covered only the TCR beta chain and unpaired alpha chains were not captured, true repertoire diversity is likely underestimated. Only 4 or 5 patients were included in the study, and the authors note that the findings should be validated in a larger study.

Without any cell sorting, total RNA and DNA were extracted together from roughly 21-30 mg of bulk tissue using the AllPrep DNA/RNA mini kit. Surgical resection was performed in China between 2015 and early 2016 on about 5 patients with histopathologically diagnosed primary liver carcinoma. Chronic HBV infection was present in the patients, and the patients were treatment-naive at sampling. Fresh tumor and adjacent tissue pieces were bisected, with one half stored in RNAlater at -80 degrees C and the other half sent for histology. In this sample, this clonotype turned up many times. No antigen is known for it. Nothing much larger sits one base from this clone, and base qualities are not available. TCRbeta-specific cDNA was reverse-transcribed from 500 ng total RNA using a constant-region primer and ProtoScript II reverse transcriptase. Construction of the TCRbeta libraries relied on three nested rounds of multiplex PCR, following a slightly modified ARM-PCR procedure. Each of the first two PCR rounds ran for about 10 cycles and used multiplex TRBV1-TRBV30 forward primers together with a Cbeta reverse primer. Sample barcodes and Illumina adapters were added in a final 25-cycle PCR using Deep VentR polymerase. Amplicons of 200-500 bp were gel-purified with a QIAquick gel extraction kit before sequencing. The TCRbeta amplicons were sequenced with 250-bp paired-end reads on an Illumina HiSeq 2500. For the original study's pipeline: Trimmomatic v0.33 was used to quality-trim the reads, and FLASH v1.2.11 was used to merge paired reads so that full CDR3 sequences could be recovered. MiGEC v1.2.1b assigned V, D and J germline segments to the rearranged TCRbeta sequences. Clonotype statistics, along with Shannon-Wiener diversity indices, were calculated using VDJtools v1.0.0. Except for diversity analysis, only the 250 most abundant clonotypes of each sample were used in subsequent analyses to reduce sampling bias. TCRdb took the public reads, trimmed them with fastp at Q25, ran MiXCR for clone calling and kept in-frame beta chains. Merged by CDR3 protein, the rows form single entries marked with the most common genes and DNA. TCRdb, not the authors, supplied the V and J calls. Present in this sample are roughly 36,000 distinct CDR3 sequences, around 80% of which were seen just once. The biggest ten clones account for around two fifths of the sample.

CDR1 SGHVS and CDR2 FQNEAQ were looked up in the germline V gene. Unmatched junction bases come to 13, with V trimmed by 5 bases and J by 6 bases. CDR3 length: 17 amino acids, cysteine to phenylalanine. The entry retains the CDR3 DNA only, 51 bases that are in frame from base 1. The sequenced sample consisted of tumor-adjacent normal liver tissue. The receptor comes from a man aged 35 to 55 with primary liver carcinoma and hepatitis B virus infection. The rearrangement combines TRBV7-8 with TRBJ2-3, with 11 middle bases fitting TRBD2. The CDR3 region reads CASSPWGLAVLRDTQYF. The DNA reads as follows: TGTGCCAGCAGCCCGTGGGGACTAGCGGTCCTCCGGGATACGCAGTATTTT.